The entry below gives a single T cell receptor (beta chain) sequence along with its context. The antigen is unknown. A much more abundant neighbour one base away suggests this may be a read error. Germline V gene data show CDR1 as DFQATT and CDR2 as SNEGSKA (reference sequence). Trimming shortened V by 0 bases and J by 5 bases, and 17 bases separated the two germline ends. The CDR3 has 15 amino acids. The sample belongs to a study of T cells in Graves' hyperthyroidism and ophthalmopathy. Overall study findings and caveats: Ophthalmopathy, as predicted by the model, came a median around 7 months after the prediction.

The investigators amplified TCR beta CDR3 regions from RNA transcripts. The HTBI set primed first-round TCR CDR3 RT-PCR. TCRdb fed the multiplex PCR reads into MiXCR, producing one record per CDR3 protein. The profile shows approximately 620,000 distinct CDR3 sequences, around 16% of them singletons. Uncontrolled infection, other autoimmune disease, pregnancy or lactation led to exclusion. This TCR was recovered from a woman in her thirties or forties with Graves' ophthalmopathy. Specimen: blood. The chain recombines TRBV20-1 with TRBJ2-7, with D perhaps TRBD2 (6 bases). In DNA form, the CDR3 reads TGCAGTGCTAGAGATCTGGCGGGAAGGATCGACGAGCAGTACTTC. Amino acid sequence: CSARDLAGRIDEQYF.